The sequence of this TCR beta chain was determined in a study of shared clonotypes between healthy human individuals. CD8 cells classed as naive were CD45RO-negative and positively selected for CCR7, excluding terminally differentiated effector memory CD45RA+ cells. Profiling relied on immunoSEQ multiplex PCR, and the TCRdb table lists in-frame clones only, not all of them. This table holds roughly 2.1 million clones, 90% to 95% found once. Note on this clone: Other DNA sequences in the sample encode the same CDR3.

This CDR3 is 13 amino acids long. V lost 5 bases, J lost 4 bases, and 5 bases stayed unmatched. Germline CDR1 MNHEY, CDR2 SMNVEV (reference sequence). The chain combines TRBV27 with TRBJ2-7; 7 bases map to TRBD2. Sequencing used naive CD8+ T cells from PBMCs. The receptor's source is a man younger than 35 in good health. Some clones in this sample may be carry-over from other donors' samples. The CDR3 DNA follows: TGTGCCAGCAGTCTCTCGGGGGGATACGAGCAGTACTTC. Translated: CASSLSGGYEQYF.